The present TCR beta chain was sequenced within a study of long-term antiretroviral therapy in people with HIV. Germline V lookup: CDR1 MNHEY, CDR2 SVGAGI. This CDR3 has 15 residues. The V end was cut by 6 bases, the J end by 6 bases, with 17 bases between. Survey level was the resolution at which the v3.0 immunoSEQ assay ran. Repertoires were generated with immunoSEQ multiplex PCR, while TCRdb's copy carries only in-frame clones and drops some. The profile shows about 25,000 clones, approximately 80% of them singletons. The sequence came from a man younger than 45 with HIV. J is TRBJ1-4 and V is TRBV6-5; a weak D match, TRBD1 (6 bases). The sample was unsorted PBMCs, taken roughly 4.5 years after starting antiretroviral therapy. The CDR3 here is CASRTYGTQDEKLFF. The CDR3 nucleotides are TGTGCCAGCAGGACCTACGGGACACAGGATGAAAAACTGTTTTTT.